This T cell receptor (beta chain) was sequenced during a study of STAT5B mutations in CD4+ large granular lymphocyte leukemia. Findings and limits, study-wide: CD4-sorted patient repertoires seemed more clonal than healthy CD4+ repertoires.

With respect to this clone: The antigen remains unidentified.

Either unselected PBMC or bead-purified CD4+, CD4+CD8+, CD57+ or CD56+ cells were sequenced. Generated by immunoSEQ multiplex PCR, the TCRdb table keeps only in-frame clones and is missing some. The sample carries about 8,400 clones, about nine tenths recorded once. This CDR3 region has 17 residues. Trimming cost V 1 base and J 7 bases; bases outside gene matches: 11. The germline CDR1 and CDR2 sequences are MNHEY and SMNVEV (reference sequence). Sequenced sample: PBMCs. The chain uses TRBV27 and TRBJ2-1; 9 nucleotides match TRBD2. This sequence was found in a woman in her 70s with CD4+ T-cell large granular lymphocyte leukemia. The CDR3 reads CASSLWSGGGVRNEQFF. In DNA, the CDR3 is TGTGCCAGCAGTTTATGGAGCGGCGGGGGGGTAAGGAATGAGCAGTTCTTC.